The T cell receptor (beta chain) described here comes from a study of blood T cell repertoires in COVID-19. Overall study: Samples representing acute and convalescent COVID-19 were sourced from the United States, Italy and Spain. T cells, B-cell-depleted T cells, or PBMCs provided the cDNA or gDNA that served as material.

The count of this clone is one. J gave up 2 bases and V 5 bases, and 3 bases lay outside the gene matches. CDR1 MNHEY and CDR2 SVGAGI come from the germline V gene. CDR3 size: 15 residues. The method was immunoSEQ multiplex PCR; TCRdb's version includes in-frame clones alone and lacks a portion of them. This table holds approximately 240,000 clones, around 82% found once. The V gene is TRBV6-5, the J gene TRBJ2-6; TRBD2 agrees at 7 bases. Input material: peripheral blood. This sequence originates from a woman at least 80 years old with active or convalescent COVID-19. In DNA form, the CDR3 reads TGTGCCAGCAGTCCGCGGGAGACTGGGGCCAACGTCCTGACTTTC. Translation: CASSPRETGANVLTF.